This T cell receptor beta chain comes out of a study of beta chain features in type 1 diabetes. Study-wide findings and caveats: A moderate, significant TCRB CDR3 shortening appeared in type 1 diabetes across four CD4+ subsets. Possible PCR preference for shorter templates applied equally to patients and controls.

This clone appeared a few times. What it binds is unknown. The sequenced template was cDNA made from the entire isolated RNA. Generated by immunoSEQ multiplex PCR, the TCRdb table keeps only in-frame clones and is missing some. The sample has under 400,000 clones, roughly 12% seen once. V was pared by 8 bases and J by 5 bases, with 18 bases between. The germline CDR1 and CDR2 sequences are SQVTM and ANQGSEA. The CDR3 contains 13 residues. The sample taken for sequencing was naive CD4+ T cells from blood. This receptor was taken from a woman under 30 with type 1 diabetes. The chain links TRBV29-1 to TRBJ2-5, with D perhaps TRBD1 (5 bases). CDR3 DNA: TGCAGCTTTACAGGAGCCGGGTTGGAGACCCAGTACTTC. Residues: CSFTGAGLETQYF.